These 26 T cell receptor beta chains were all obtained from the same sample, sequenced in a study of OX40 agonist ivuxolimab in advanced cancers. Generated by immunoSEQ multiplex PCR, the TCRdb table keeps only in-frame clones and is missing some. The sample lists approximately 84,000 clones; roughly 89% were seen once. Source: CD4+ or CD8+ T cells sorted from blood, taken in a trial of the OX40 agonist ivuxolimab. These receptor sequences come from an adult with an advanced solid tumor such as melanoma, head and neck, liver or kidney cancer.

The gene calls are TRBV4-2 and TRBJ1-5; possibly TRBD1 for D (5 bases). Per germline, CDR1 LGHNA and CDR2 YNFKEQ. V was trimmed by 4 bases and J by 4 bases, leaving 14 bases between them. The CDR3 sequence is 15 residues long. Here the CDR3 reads CASSPTSGGNQPQHF. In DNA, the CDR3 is TGTGCCAGCAGCCCAACCAGCGGGGGGAATCAGCCCCAGCATTTT.

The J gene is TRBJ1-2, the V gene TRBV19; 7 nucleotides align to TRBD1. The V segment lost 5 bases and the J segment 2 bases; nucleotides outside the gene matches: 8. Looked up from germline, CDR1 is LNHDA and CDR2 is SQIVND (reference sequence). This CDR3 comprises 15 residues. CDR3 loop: CASSDLGQTNYGYTF. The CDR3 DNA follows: TGTGCCAGTAGTGATCTGGGACAGACAAACTATGGCTACACCTTC. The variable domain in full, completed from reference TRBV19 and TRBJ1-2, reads DGGITQSPKYLFRKEGQNVTLSCEQNLNHDAMYWYRQDPGQGLRLIYYSQIVNDFQKGDIAEGYSVSREKKESFPLTVTSAQKNPTAFYLCASSDLGQTNYGYTFGSGTRLTVV.

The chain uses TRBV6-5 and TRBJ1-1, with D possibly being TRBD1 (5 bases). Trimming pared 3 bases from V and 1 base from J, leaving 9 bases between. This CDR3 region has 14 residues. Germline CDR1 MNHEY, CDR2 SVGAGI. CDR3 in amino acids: CASSYLQGNTEAFF. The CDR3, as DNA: TGTGCCAGCAGTTATCTCCAGGGGAACACTGAAGCTTTCTTT.

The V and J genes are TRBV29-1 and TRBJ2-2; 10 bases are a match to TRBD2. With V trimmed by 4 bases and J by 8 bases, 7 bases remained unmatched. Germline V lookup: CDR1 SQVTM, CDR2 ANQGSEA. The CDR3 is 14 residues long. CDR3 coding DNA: TGCAGCGTTGGGGCTAGCGGGGGCCAAGGGGAGCTGTTTTTT. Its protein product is CSVGASGGQGELFF.

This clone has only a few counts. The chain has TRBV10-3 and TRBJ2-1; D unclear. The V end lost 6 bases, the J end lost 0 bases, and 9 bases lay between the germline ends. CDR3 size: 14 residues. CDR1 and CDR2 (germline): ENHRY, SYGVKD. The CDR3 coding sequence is TGTGCCATCAGGACCTCGAGCTCCTACAATGAGCAGTTCTTC. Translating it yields CAIRTSSSYNEQFF.

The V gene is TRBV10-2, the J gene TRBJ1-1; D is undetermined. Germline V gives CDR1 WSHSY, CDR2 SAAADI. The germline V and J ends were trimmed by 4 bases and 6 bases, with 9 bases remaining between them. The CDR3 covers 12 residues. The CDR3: CASSATSAEAFF. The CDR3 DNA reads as TGCGCCAGCAGTGCCACCTCGGCTGAAGCTTTCTTT.

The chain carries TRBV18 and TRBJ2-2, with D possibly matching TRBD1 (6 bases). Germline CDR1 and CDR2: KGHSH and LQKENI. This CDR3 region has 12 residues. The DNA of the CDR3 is TGTGCAGGGGGAGAGGACACCGGGGAGCTGTTTTTT. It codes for CAGGEDTGELFF.

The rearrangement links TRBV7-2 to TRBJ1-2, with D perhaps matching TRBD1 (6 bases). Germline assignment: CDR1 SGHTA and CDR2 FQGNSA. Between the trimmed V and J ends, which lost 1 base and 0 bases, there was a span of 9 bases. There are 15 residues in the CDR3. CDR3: CASSLVQGPNYGYTF. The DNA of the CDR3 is TGTGCCAGCAGCTTAGTTCAGGGGCCTAACTATGGCTACACCTTC.

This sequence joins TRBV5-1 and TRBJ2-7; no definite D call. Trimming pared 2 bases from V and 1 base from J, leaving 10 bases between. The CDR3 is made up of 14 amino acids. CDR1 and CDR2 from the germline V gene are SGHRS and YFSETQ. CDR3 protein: CASSFQAGSYEQYV. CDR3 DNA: TGCGCCAGCAGCTTCCAGGCAGGTTCCTACGAGCAGTACGTC.

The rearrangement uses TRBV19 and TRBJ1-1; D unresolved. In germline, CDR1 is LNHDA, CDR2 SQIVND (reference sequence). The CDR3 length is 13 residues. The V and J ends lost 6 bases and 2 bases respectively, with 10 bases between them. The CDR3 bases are TGTGCCAGTAGACGACACCTAAACACTGAAGCTTTCTTT. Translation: CASRRHLNTEAFF.

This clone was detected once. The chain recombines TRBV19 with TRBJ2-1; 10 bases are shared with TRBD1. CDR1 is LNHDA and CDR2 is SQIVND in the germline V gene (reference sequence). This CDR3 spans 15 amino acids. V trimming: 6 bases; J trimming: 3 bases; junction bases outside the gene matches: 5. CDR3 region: CASRYRTGGYNEQFF. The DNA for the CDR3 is TGTGCCAGTAGGTATAGGACAGGGGGCTACAATGAGCAGTTCTTC.

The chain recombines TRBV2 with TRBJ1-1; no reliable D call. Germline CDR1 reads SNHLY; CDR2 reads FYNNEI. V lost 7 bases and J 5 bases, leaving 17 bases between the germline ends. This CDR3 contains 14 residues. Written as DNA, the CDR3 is TGTGCCAGCACGGGTGCGGAGGGAAGGACTGAAGCTTTCTTT. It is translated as CASTGAEGRTEAFF.

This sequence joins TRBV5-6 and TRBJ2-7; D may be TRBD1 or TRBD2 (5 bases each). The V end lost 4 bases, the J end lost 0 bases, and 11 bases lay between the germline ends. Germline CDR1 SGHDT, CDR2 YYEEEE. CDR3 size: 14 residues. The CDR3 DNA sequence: TGTGCCAGCAGCCCCCGGGACGGCTCCTACGAGCAGTACTTC. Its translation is CASSPRDGSYEQYF. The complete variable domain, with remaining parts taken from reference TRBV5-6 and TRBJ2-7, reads DAGVTQSPTHLIKTRGQQVTLRCSPKSGHDTVSWYQQALGQGPQFIFQYYEEEERQRGNFPDRFSGHQFPNYSSELNVNALLLGDSALYLCASSPRDGSYEQYFGPGTRLTVT.

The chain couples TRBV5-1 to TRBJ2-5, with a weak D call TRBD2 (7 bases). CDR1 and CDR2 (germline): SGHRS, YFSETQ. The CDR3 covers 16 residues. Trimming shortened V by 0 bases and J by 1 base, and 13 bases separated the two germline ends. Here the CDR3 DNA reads TGCGCCAGCAGCTTGGCGGGCGGGGGCTTCCAAGAGACCCAGTACTTC. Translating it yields CASSLAGGGFQETQYF.

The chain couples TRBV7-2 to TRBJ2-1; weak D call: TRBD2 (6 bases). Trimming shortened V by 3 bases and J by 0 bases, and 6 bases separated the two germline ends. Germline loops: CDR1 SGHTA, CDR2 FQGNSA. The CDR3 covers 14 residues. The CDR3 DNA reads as TGTGCCAGCAGCTTGCGGGGCTCCTACAATGAGCAGTTCTTC. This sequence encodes CASSLRGSYNEQFF.

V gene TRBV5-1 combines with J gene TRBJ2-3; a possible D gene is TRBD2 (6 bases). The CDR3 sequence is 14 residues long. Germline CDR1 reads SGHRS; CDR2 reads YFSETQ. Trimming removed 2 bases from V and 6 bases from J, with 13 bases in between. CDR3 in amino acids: CASSLRGAGDTQYF. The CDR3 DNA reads TGCGCCAGCAGCTTACGCGGGGCGGGGGATACGCAGTATTTT.

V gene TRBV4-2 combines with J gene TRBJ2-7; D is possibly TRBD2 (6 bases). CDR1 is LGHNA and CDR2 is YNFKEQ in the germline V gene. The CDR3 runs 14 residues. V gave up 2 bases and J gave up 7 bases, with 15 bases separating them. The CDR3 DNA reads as TGTGCCAGCAGCCAAACTGGCTCGGGGGAAGAGCAGTACTTC. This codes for CASSQTGSGEEQYF.

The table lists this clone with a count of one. The CDR3 DNA sequence: TGTGCCAGCAGCTTTTCCGAGGACAGGGGCTATGGCTACACCTTC. This sequence encodes CASSFSEDRGYGYTF. The chain links TRBV9 to TRBJ1-2, with 9 bases matching TRBD1. CDR3 length: 15 residues. Germline V gene sequence: CDR1 SGDLS, CDR2 YYNGEE. With V trimmed by 4 bases and J by 4 bases, 8 bases remained unmatched.

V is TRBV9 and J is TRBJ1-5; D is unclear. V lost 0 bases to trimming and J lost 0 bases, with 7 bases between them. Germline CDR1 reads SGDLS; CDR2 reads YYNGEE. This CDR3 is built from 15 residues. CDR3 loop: CASSVEAFSNQPQHF. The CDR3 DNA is TGTGCCAGCAGCGTAGAGGCCTTTAGCAATCAGCCCCAGCATTTT.

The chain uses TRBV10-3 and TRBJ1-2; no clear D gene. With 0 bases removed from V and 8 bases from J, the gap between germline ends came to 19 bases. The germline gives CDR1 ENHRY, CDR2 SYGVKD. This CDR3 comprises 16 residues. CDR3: CAISESQGRYLAGYTF. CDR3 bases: TGTGCCATCAGTGAGTCCCAAGGGAGGTACCTAGCGGGCTACACCTTC.

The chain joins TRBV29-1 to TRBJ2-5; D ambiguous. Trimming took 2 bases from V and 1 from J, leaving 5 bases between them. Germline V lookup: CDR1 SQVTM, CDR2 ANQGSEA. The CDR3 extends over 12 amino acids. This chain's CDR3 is CSVEYRQETQYF. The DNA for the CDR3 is TGCAGCGTTGAATATCGCCAAGAGACCCAGTACTTC.

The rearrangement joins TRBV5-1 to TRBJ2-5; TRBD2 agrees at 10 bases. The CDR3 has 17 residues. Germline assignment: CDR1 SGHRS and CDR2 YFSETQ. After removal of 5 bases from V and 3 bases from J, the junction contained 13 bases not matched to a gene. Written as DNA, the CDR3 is TGCGCCAGCAGAGTAAATTCTAGGACTAGCGGAAAAGAGACCCAGTACTTC. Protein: CASRVNSRTSGKETQYF.

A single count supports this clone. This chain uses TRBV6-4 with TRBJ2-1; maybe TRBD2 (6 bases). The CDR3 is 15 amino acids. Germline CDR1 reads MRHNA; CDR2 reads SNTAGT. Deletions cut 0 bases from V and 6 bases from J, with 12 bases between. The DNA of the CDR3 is TGTGCCAGCAGTGACTCGGGCCTAGCGTCCAATGAGCAGTTCTTC. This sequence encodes CASSDSGLASNEQFF.

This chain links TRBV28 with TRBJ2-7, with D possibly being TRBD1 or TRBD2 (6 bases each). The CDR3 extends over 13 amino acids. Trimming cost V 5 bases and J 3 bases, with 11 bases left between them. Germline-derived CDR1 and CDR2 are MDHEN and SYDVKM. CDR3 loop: CASSVGGSYEQYV. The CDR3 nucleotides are TGTGCCAGCAGTGTAGGGGGGAGCTACGAGCAGTACGTC.

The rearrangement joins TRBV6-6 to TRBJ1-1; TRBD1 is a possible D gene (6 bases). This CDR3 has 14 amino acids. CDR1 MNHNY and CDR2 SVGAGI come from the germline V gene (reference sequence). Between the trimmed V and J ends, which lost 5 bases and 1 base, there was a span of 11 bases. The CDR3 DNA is TGTGCCAGCAGTCCTCCGACAGGGAACACTGAAGCTTTCTTT. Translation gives CASSPPTGNTEAFF.

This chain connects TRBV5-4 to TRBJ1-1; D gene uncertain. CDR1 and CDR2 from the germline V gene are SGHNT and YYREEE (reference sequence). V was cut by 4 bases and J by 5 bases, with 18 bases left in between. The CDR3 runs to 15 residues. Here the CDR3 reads CASSGWALGGTEAFF. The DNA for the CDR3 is TGTGCCAGCAGCGGGTGGGCCCTAGGAGGAACTGAAGCTTTCTTT.